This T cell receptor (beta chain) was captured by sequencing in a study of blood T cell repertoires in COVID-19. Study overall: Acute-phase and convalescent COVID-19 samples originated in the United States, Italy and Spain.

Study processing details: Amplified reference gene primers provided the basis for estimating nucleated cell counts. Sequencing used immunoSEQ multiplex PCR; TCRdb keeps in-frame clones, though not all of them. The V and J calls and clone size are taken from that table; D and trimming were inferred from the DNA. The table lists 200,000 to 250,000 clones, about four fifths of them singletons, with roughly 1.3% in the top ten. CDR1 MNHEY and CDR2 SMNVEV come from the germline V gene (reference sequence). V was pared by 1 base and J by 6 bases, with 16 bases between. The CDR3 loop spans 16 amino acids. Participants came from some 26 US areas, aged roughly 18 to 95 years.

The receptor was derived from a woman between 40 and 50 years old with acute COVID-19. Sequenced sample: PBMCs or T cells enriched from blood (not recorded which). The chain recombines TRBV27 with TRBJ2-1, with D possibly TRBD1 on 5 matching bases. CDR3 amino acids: CASSLLDSPFVNEQFF. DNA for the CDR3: TGTGCCAGCAGTTTATTAGACAGCCCGTTCGTCAATGAGCAGTTCTTC.